The 21 T cell receptor beta chains below all came from one sample that was sequenced in a study of cytomegalovirus exposure and HLA in healthy donors. The PCR had 60 Vbeta and 13 Jbeta primers. Repertoires were generated with immunoSEQ multiplex PCR, while TCRdb's copy carries only in-frame clones and drops some. Among over 75,000 clones listed, over 70% were seen once. Sequences were obtained from PBMCs. The receptors were sampled from a man between 45 and 60 years old in good health and CMV-seropositive.

In DNA form, the CDR3 reads TGTGCCAGCAGCTTGGTCGGGGTTGCGGCTGAAGCTTTCTTT. This codes for CASSLVGVAAEAFF. The chain combines TRBV5-5 with TRBJ1-1; D not resolved. The germline CDR1 and CDR2 sequences are SGHKS and YYEKEE (reference sequence). Trimming removed 0 bases from V and 6 bases from J, with 12 bases in between. The length of the CDR3 is 14 residues.

The rearrangement links TRBV5-1 to TRBJ1-4; D call uncertain. V lost 5 bases, J lost 0 bases, and 11 bases lay in between. The CDR3 contains 15 residues. Looked up from germline, CDR1 is SGHRS and CDR2 is YFSETQ. Here the CDR3 DNA reads TGCGCCAGCAGACAGACAATATCAACTAATGAAAAACTGTTTTTT. Translating gives CASRQTISTNEKLFF.

The chain has TRBV7-6 and TRBJ2-3; 7 bases align to TRBD1. The germline gives CDR1 SGHVS, CDR2 FNYEAQ. This CDR3 comprises 15 residues. V lost 5 bases to trimming and J lost 2 bases; unmatched junction nucleotides: 7. The CDR3 sequence: CASSNQGQITDTQYF. For the CDR3, the DNA is TGTGCCAGCAGCAACCAGGGACAGATCACAGATACGCAGTATTTT.

The V gene is TRBV11-2, the J gene TRBJ2-1; D remains unclear. This CDR3 is built from 13 residues. V was trimmed by 0 bases and J by 6 bases, leaving 6 bases between them. Per the germline V gene, CDR1 is SGHAT and CDR2 is FQNNGV. The CDR3 region has the DNA TGTGCCAGCAGCTTAGAACGGAGCAATGAGCAGTTCTTC. Amino acid sequence: CASSLERSNEQFF.

The CDR3 DNA reads as TGTGCCAGCAGCCCGGACAGACCGAACACTGAAGCTTTCTTT. This codes for CASSPDRPNTEAFF. The chain is built from TRBV27 and TRBJ1-1; a weak D match, TRBD1 (6 bases). CDR3 size: 14 residues. From germline, CDR1 is MNHEY and CDR2 SMNVEV (reference sequence). Trimming stripped 6 bases from V and 1 base from J, with 12 bases between.

The chain joins TRBV28 to TRBJ1-4; 8 bases fit TRBD1. Germline assignment: CDR1 MDHEN and CDR2 SYDVKM. The CDR3 has 13 residues. The V and J ends lost 3 bases and 8 bases, in that order; junction bases with no gene match: 2. CDR3 DNA sequence: TGTGCCAGCAGTTTCGCAGGGGGCGAAAAACTGTTTTTT. Its protein is CASSFAGGEKLFF.

This clone has a handful of counts. The chain carries TRBV14 and TRBJ1-2; 8 bases are shared with TRBD1. The CDR3 has 13 residues. Germline V gene sequence: CDR1 SGHDN, CDR2 FVKESK. V was clipped by 4 bases and J by 8 bases; unmatched bases: 6. CDR3 bases: TGTGCCAGCAGCCCTCAGGACAGGGTCGGCTACACCTTC. It translates to CASSPQDRVGYTF.

V gene TRBV15 combines with J gene TRBJ1-1; 11 bases agree with TRBD1. V shed 4 bases, J shed 5 bases, and the junction held 3 bases outside the gene matches. The CDR3 has 14 residues. Germline V gives CDR1 LNHNV, CDR2 YYDKDF (reference sequence). The CDR3, as DNA: TGTGCCACCAGCACCGGGACAGGGGGGACTGAAGCTTTCTTT. Residues: CATSTGTGGTEAFF.

The chain couples TRBV2 to TRBJ1-6; perhaps TRBD1 as D (5 bases). V gave up 8 bases and J gave up 2 bases, with 13 bases separating them. CDR1 and CDR2 from the germline V gene are SNHLY and FYNNEI. This CDR3 has 15 amino acids. The CDR3 sequence: CASGQPAAYNSPLHF. The CDR3 DNA reads as TGTGCCAGCGGACAACCGGCTGCCTATAATTCACCCCTCCACTTT.

The genes are TRBV2 and TRBJ2-6; the match to TRBD1 covers 10 bases. Germline-derived CDR1 and CDR2 are SNHLY and FYNNEI. The CDR3 totals 19 residues. V shed 4 bases, J shed 4 bases, and the junction held 13 bases outside the gene matches. CDR3 region: CASSGLGWDRGTGANVLTF. As DNA, the CDR3 is TGTGCCAGCAGTGGGCTGGGTTGGGACAGGGGTACCGGGGCCAACGTCCTGACTTTC.

J is TRBJ2-1 and V is TRBV11-1, with D maybe TRBD1 (5 bases). Germline assignment: CDR1 SGHAT and CDR2 FQDESV (reference sequence). This CDR3 region has 15 residues. The V and J ends lost 1 base and 5 bases respectively, with 12 bases between them. The CDR3 bases are TGTGCCAGCAGCTTAGTCAGGGTGGGAAACAATGAGCAGTTCTTC. Its translation: CASSLVRVGNNEQFF.

The chain links TRBV5-6 to TRBJ1-3, with 7 bases aligning to TRBD1. Trimming removed 4 bases from V and 3 bases from J; junction bases left unmatched: 4. The CDR3 loop spans 14 amino acids. CDR1 is SGHDT, CDR2 YYEEEE, per germline. The CDR3 reads CASSHRQGGNTIYF. The CDR3, as DNA: TGTGCCAGCAGCCACCGACAGGGTGGAAACACCATATATTTT.

The CDR3 reads CASRGTGGAYEQYF. For the CDR3, the DNA is TGTGCCAGCAGAGGGACAGGGGGCGCCTACGAGCAGTACTTC. The V and J genes are TRBV28 and TRBJ2-7; 12 bases align to TRBD1. The CDR3 is made up of 14 amino acids. Germline assignment: CDR1 MDHEN and CDR2 SYDVKM. The V gene end was trimmed by 6 bases and the J gene end by 2 bases; junction bases not matched to a gene: 2.

This clone was observed a single time. This chain joins TRBV4-1 and TRBJ2-2; D possibly corresponds to TRBD1 (5 bases). The CDR3 has 18 amino acids. CDR1 is MGHRA, CDR2 YSYEKL, per germline. Trimming left V 1 base short and J 1 base short, with 16 bases between. CDR3 loop: CASSQVPPGQENTGELFF. DNA of the CDR3: TGCGCCAGCAGCCAAGTCCCTCCCGGACAAGAGAACACCGGGGAGCTGTTTTTT.

The sample holds one count of this clone. The chain employs TRBV19 and TRBJ1-5; TRBD1 matches at 7 bases. The CDR3 totals 17 residues. J lost 7 bases, V lost 5 bases, and 17 bases had no gene match. Germline CDR1 reads LNHDA; CDR2 reads SQIVND (reference sequence). In nucleotides, the CDR3 is TGTGCCAGTAGTCTCCGCCGGGACAGCCCCGTCAACCAGCCCCAGCATTTT. Translating it yields CASSLRRDSPVNQPQHF.

About this clone itself: An end of the junction differs from the germline gene, which may be a read error. The V and J genes are TRBV15 and TRBJ1-2; the match to TRBD1 covers 7 bases. The CDR3 has 14 amino acids. Per germline, CDR1 LNHNV and CDR2 YYDKDF (reference sequence). In nucleotides, the CDR3 is TGTGCCACCAGCAGAGATTTAGGGGGCTATGGCTACCCCTTC. Protein product: CATSRDLGGYGYPF.

In its sample, this clone was seen once. This chain connects TRBV6-1 to TRBJ2-1, with 11 bases aligning to TRBD2. Trimming took 7 bases from V and 5 from J; bases not matched to a gene: 1. Germline loops: CDR1 MNHNS, CDR2 SASEGT. The CDR3 has 13 residues. CDR3 DNA: TGTGCCAGCATACTAGCGGGGGACAATGAGCAGTTCTTC. Residues: CASILAGDNEQFF.

The chain is built from TRBV5-1 and TRBJ2-1; TRBD1 is a possible D gene (5 bases). The CDR3 has 14 amino acids. The V end was cut by 4 bases, the J end by 2 bases, with 10 bases between. The germline gives CDR1 SGHRS, CDR2 YFSETQ. The CDR3 sequence: CASSPDSTYNEQFF. In nucleotides, the CDR3 is TGCGCCAGCAGCCCCGACAGTACCTACAATGAGCAGTTCTTC.

There are a few counts of this clone. The J gene is TRBJ2-5, the V gene TRBV29-1; 7 nucleotides line up with TRBD1. V shed 7 bases and J 5 bases; nucleotides not matched to a gene: 7. The CDR3 has 12 amino acids. The germline V gene encodes CDR1 SQVTM and CDR2 ANQGSEA. The CDR3 loop reads CSANRGTETQYF. For the CDR3, the DNA is TGCAGCGCAAACAGGGGCACTGAGACCCAGTACTTC.

A word on this clone: The junction and the germline gene differ at one end; a read error may be behind it. The V gene is TRBV25-1, the J gene TRBJ1-2; D unresolved. The CDR3 is 15 amino acids. From germline, CDR1 is MGHDK and CDR2 SYGVNS. This CDR3 reads CASSEPDQESYGYPF. The CDR3, as DNA: TGTGCCAGCAGTGAACCCGACCAGGAAAGCTATGGCTACCCCTTC.

This chain joins TRBV18 and TRBJ1-2; 9 positions match TRBD1. In germline, CDR1 is KGHSH, CDR2 LQKENI. With V trimmed by 5 bases and J by 7 bases, 8 bases remained unmatched. This CDR3 region has 14 residues. CDR3 protein: CASSEDRGLFGYTF. The CDR3 bases are TGTGCCAGCTCAGAGGACAGGGGCCTGTTTGGCTACACCTTC.